The 15 T cell receptor beta chains given below trace back to one sample, sequenced in a study of CD8 T cells in Susac syndrome. The authors reverse transcribed about 0.5 to 1 ug RNA with random hexamers. TCRdb passed the immunoSEQ multiplex PCR reads through MiXCR, listing each CDR3 protein once. The data contain about 180,000 distinct CDR3 sequences, approximately 93% of them singletons. Material for sequencing was CD4+ T cells from PBMCs. The receptors were gathered from a human donor with multiple sclerosis.

Concerning this clonotype: The junction does not match germline at one end; this may be a read error. The CDR3 spells CASSLGGPGARHGYTF. As DNA, the CDR3 is TGTGCCAGCAGTTTGGGGGGTCCGGGGGCGCGTCATGGCTACACCTTC. The chain has TRBV5-4 and TRBJ1-2; D possibly corresponds to TRBD1 (6 bases). This CDR3 comprises 16 residues. Germline-derived CDR1 and CDR2 are SGHNT and YYREEE (reference sequence).

The chain joins TRBV20-1 to TRBJ2-7, with TRBD1 identical over 9 bases. CDR1 and CDR2 (germline): DFQATT, SNEGSKA (reference sequence). The V and J ends lost 8 bases and 5 bases, in that order; junction bases with no gene match: 10. This CDR3 has 13 amino acids. As DNA, the CDR3 is TGCAGTCAAAGAGGGACAGGGAATCACGAGCAGTACTTC. It codes for CSQRGTGNHEQYF.

The rearrangement links TRBV3-1 to TRBJ1-3; D gene ambiguous. With 6 bases removed from V and 0 bases from J, the gap between germline ends came to 12 bases. The CDR3 is made up of 15 amino acids. CDR1 and CDR2 (germline): LGHDT, YNNKEL (reference sequence). CDR3 protein: CASSPTGISGNTIYF. The DNA of the CDR3 is TGTGCCAGCAGTCCGACTGGGATCTCTGGAAACACCATATATTTT.

The rearrangement joins TRBV19 to TRBJ1-5; the match to TRBD1 covers 7 bases. The J segment lost 6 bases and the V segment lost 8 bases, leaving 10 bases of the junction unmatched. CDR1 and CDR2 (germline): LNHDA, SQIVND (reference sequence). The CDR3 sequence is 14 residues long. CDR3 region: CASRKTGVFQPQHF. Here the CDR3 DNA reads TGTGCCAGTCGGAAAACAGGGGTCTTTCAGCCCCAGCATTTT. Full variable domain (outside the CDR3, taken from reference TRBV19 and TRBJ1-5): DGGITQSPKYLFRKEGQNVTLSCEQNLNHDAMYWYRQDPGQGLRLIYYSQIVNDFQKGDIAEGYSVSREKKESFPLTVTSAQKNPTAFYLCASRKTGVFQPQHFGDGTRLSIL.

The chain joins TRBV27 to TRBJ2-6, with D perhaps TRBD1 (5 bases). The CDR3 consists of 17 residues. Germline CDR1 is MNHEY and CDR2 is SMNVEV (reference sequence). V dropped 4 bases and J dropped 2 bases, with 15 bases sitting between them. The CDR3 DNA sequence: TGTGCCAGCAGTTCTGTGATCAGGGTCCCTGGGGCCAACGTCCTGACTTTC. Its protein product is CASSSVIRVPGANVLTF.

V and J are TRBV3-1 and TRBJ2-2; 7 bases fit TRBD2. V was pared by 0 bases and J by 6 bases, with 10 bases of the junction left unmatched. The germline V gene has CDR1 LGHDT and CDR2 YNNKEL (reference sequence). The length of the CDR3 is 17 residues. This CDR3 reads CASSQDPAGEGAGELFF. The CDR3 region has the DNA TGTGCCAGCAGCCAAGATCCGGCGGGAGAGGGAGCCGGGGAGCTGTTTTTT. The full variable domain, completed using reference TRBV3-1 and TRBJ2-2, is DTAVSQTPKYLVTQMGNDKSIKCEQNLGHDTMYWYKQDSKKFLKIMFSYNNKELIINETVPNRFSPKSPDKAHLNLHINSLELGDSAVYFCASSQDPAGEGAGELFFGEGSRLTVL.

This chain links TRBV27 with TRBJ2-6, with a tentative D call TRBD2 (6 bases). The germline V gene encodes CDR1 MNHEY and CDR2 SMNVEV (reference sequence). The CDR3 is made up of 17 amino acids. V was pared by 1 base and J by 4 bases, with 14 bases between. The CDR3: CASSLFGGVTGANVLTF. The CDR3 DNA is TGTGCCAGCAGTTTATTTGGCGGGGTCACCGGGGCCAACGTCCTGACTTTC.

The rearrangement uses TRBV27 and TRBJ1-1; tentative D call: TRBD1 (6 bases). This CDR3 has 15 amino acids. V dropped 5 bases and J dropped 3 bases, with 16 bases sitting between them. Germline V gives CDR1 MNHEY, CDR2 SMNVEV (reference sequence). DNA of the CDR3: TGTGCCAGCAGTCCGCTAGGGGGGCCGGACACTGAAGCTTTCTTT. Protein sequence: CASSPLGGPDTEAFF.

The gene calls are TRBV12-3 or TRBV12-4 and TRBJ2-5; 8 bases are shared with TRBD1. This CDR3 comprises 13 residues. Unmatched junction bases numbered 4, after V lost 6 bases and J lost 4 bases. The CDR3 spells CASRDRVGETQYF. In DNA, the CDR3 is TGTGCCAGCAGGGACAGGGTTGGAGAGACCCAGTACTTC.

V and J are TRBV2 and TRBJ2-5, with D maybe TRBD1 (5 bases). Germline CDR1 SNHLY, CDR2 FYNNEI. V was clipped by 8 bases and J by 5 bases, with 18 bases between them. The CDR3 totals 14 residues. CDR3 DNA sequence: TGTGCCAGCCCGATCGGGTCAGGGCAGGAGACCCAGTACTTC. As protein: CASPIGSGQETQYF.

The chain links TRBV5-1 to TRBJ1-5; the D is unclear. Trimming stripped 4 bases from V and 5 bases from J, with 10 bases between. CDR3 length: 13 amino acids. Germline assignment: CDR1 SGHRS and CDR2 YFSETQ. CDR3 sequence reads: CASSNGPDQPQHF. CDR3 nucleotides: TGCGCCAGCAGCAACGGGCCGGATCAGCCCCAGCATTTT. Combining the CDR3 with reference TRBV5-1 and TRBJ1-5 gives the whole variable domain KAGVTQTPRYLIKTRGQQVTLSCSPISGHRSVSWYQQTPGQGLQFLFEYFSETQRNKGNFPGRFSGRQFSNSRSEMNVSTLELGDSALYLCASSNGPDQPQHFGDGTRLSIL.

The chain uses TRBV27 and TRBJ1-1; the D is unclear. CDR1 and CDR2 (germline): MNHEY, SMNVEV (reference sequence). The CDR3 is 13 amino acids. V lost 3 bases and J 5 bases, leaving 10 bases between the germline ends. The CDR3 nucleotides are TGTGCCAGCAGTTTCTCGTATGATACTGAAGCTTTCTTT. Translation: CASSFSYDTEAFF.

The J gene is TRBJ2-5, the V gene TRBV2; D may correspond to TRBD1 or TRBD2 (5 bases each). The CDR3 spans 15 residues. With 0 bases removed from V and 5 bases from J, the gap between germline ends came to 13 bases. Germline V gives CDR1 SNHLY, CDR2 FYNNEI. The CDR3 sequence: CASSEAGTPGETQYF. The CDR3 DNA reads as TGTGCCAGCAGTGAAGCGGGGACGCCTGGGGAGACCCAGTACTTC.

The V and J genes are TRBV6-6 and TRBJ1-5; no clear D gene. Between the trimmed V and J ends, which lost 0 bases and 3 bases, there was a span of 9 bases. The CDR3 totals 15 residues. Germline values: CDR1 MNHNY, CDR2 SVGAGI (reference sequence). CDR3 loop: CASSYSARDNQPQHF. CDR3 nucleotide sequence: TGTGCCAGCAGTTACTCGGCACGGGACAATCAGCCCCAGCATTTT.

The chain employs TRBV7-6 and TRBJ2-1; 8 bases agree with TRBD2. The junction had 8 bases not matched to a gene; V was cut back by 5 bases and J by 2 bases. The CDR3 runs to 16 residues. Germline V gene sequence: CDR1 SGHVS, CDR2 FNYEAQ. The CDR3 bases are TGTGCCAGCAGCAACCCTCCGGGACTAGCCTACAATGAGCAGTTCTTC. Translated: CASSNPPGLAYNEQFF.